This is a list of T cell receptor beta chains from one sample in a study of blood T cell repertoires in COVID-19. Only in-frame clones appear in the TCRdb table, and some are missing; sequencing was by immunoSEQ multiplex PCR. The top ten hold approximately 0.97% of the sample, which has around 210,000 clones, approximately 86% seen once. Input material: peripheral blood. The receptors derive from a man between 60 and 70 years old with COVID-19, enrolled during active disease. Each CDR3 is given with its conserved first and last residue. The D gene is left open where the match is weak. The size field is filled for only some rows; it gives once, few, many or a size class.

cdr3_nt: TGTGCCAGCAGTCCGGACATCAGTCAGCCCCAGCATTTT
cdr3_aa: CASSPDISQPQHF
clone_size: .
v_call: TRBV6-5
d_call: .
cdr3_length: 13
j_call: TRBJ1-5

cdr3_nt: TGTGCCAGCAGTTACTCCAGCGGGAATCAGCCCCAGCATTTT
cdr3_aa: CASSYSSGNQPQHF
clone_size: .
v_call: TRBV6-6
d_call: .
cdr3_length: 14
j_call: TRBJ1-5

cdr3_nt: TGTGCCACCAGTGATTATGGAGCGGACGAGACCCAGTACTTC
cdr3_aa: CATSDYGADETQYF
clone_size: .
v_call: TRBV24-1
d_call: .
cdr3_length: 14
j_call: TRBJ2-5

cdr3_nt: TGTGCCAGCAGTCCCGGACTAGCGGAACGAAATACGCAGTATTTT
cdr3_aa: CASSPGLAERNTQYF
clone_size: .
v_call: TRBV28
d_call: TRBD2
cdr3_length: 15
j_call: TRBJ2-3

cdr3_nt: TGTGCCAGCAGCATCCGACGGGAAGAGACCCAGTACTTC
cdr3_aa: CASSIRREETQYF
clone_size: .
v_call: TRBV7-3
d_call: .
cdr3_length: 13
j_call: TRBJ2-5

cdr3_nt: TGTGCCAGCAGACCCCCGGGGCAGGGGGCGGTACCCCTCCACTTT
cdr3_aa: CASRPPGQGAVPLHF
clone_size: .
v_call: TRBV6-1
d_call: TRBD1
cdr3_length: 15
j_call: TRBJ1-6

cdr3_nt: TGTGCCAGCAGTGTCACCGGGAGGGGGGGACGGATCTCTGGAAACACCATATATTTT
cdr3_aa: CASSVTGRGGRISGNTIYF
clone_size: .
v_call: TRBV28
d_call: .
cdr3_length: 19
j_call: TRBJ1-3

cdr3_nt: TGTGCCACCGGAACTAATGAAAAACTGTTTTTT
cdr3_aa: CATGTNEKLFF
clone_size: .
v_call: TRBV7-9
d_call: .
cdr3_length: 11
j_call: TRBJ1-4

cdr3_nt: TGTGCCAGCAGCTCAGGGGGAGGCGGCTACACCTTC
cdr3_aa: CASSSGGGGYTF
clone_size: .
v_call: TRBV7-9
d_call: TRBD1
cdr3_length: 12
j_call: TRBJ1-2

cdr3_nt: TGTGCCAGCGCCGAACAGGGGGACCAGCCCCAGCATTTT
cdr3_aa: CASAEQGDQPQHF
clone_size: once
v_call: TRBV4-2
d_call: TRBD1
cdr3_length: 13
j_call: TRBJ1-5

cdr3_nt: TGCGCCAGCAGCCTGGGAGGGGGAATGTACAATGAGCAGTTCTTC
cdr3_aa: CASSLGGGMYNEQFF
clone_size: .
v_call: TRBV4-1
d_call: .
cdr3_length: 15
j_call: TRBJ2-1

cdr3_nt: TGTGCCAGCAGTCCTCTAGCGGGAGTTCTCTACGAGCAGTACTTC
cdr3_aa: CASSPLAGVLYEQYF
clone_size: .
v_call: TRBV28
d_call: TRBD2
cdr3_length: 15
j_call: TRBJ2-7

cdr3_nt: TGTGCCAGCAGTTTACTCAGGGGCCGCTATGGCTACACCTTC
cdr3_aa: CASSLLRGRYGYTF
clone_size: .
v_call: TRBV28
d_call: .
cdr3_length: 14
j_call: TRBJ1-2

cdr3_nt: TGTGCCAGCAGCTCCACTAGCGGTACCTACGAGCAGTACTTC
cdr3_aa: CASSSTSGTYEQYF
clone_size: .
v_call: TRBV7-2
d_call: TRBD2
cdr3_length: 14
j_call: TRBJ2-7

cdr3_nt: TGTGCCAGCTCACCTCCGGGACTACAGACTAATGAGCAGTTCTTC
cdr3_aa: CASSPPGLQTNEQFF
clone_size: .
v_call: TRBV18
d_call: TRBD2
cdr3_length: 15
j_call: TRBJ2-1

cdr3_nt: TGTGCCACCAGCAGAAGACAGGGGAGGAATGAGCAGTTCTTC
cdr3_aa: CATSRRQGRNEQFF
clone_size: once
v_call: TRBV15
d_call: TRBD1
cdr3_length: 14
j_call: TRBJ2-1

cdr3_nt: TGTGCCAGCTCACCGACAGAAGGCTATGGCTACACCTTC
cdr3_aa: CASSPTEGYGYTF
clone_size: .
v_call: TRBV18
d_call: .
cdr3_length: 13
j_call: TRBJ1-2

cdr3_nt: TGTGCCAGCAGTTCCCAACAGAATCAGCCCCAGCATTTT
cdr3_aa: CASSSQQNQPQHF
clone_size: once
v_call: TRBV6-5
d_call: .
cdr3_length: 13
j_call: TRBJ1-5

cdr3_nt: TGTGCCACCAGCAGAGATCTACAGGGTGAAGCTTTCTTT
cdr3_aa: CATSRDLQGEAFF
clone_size: .
v_call: TRBV15
d_call: .
cdr3_length: 13
j_call: TRBJ1-1

cdr3_nt: TGTGCCAGCTCACCTACCGGGACACTTTATGGCTACACCTTC
cdr3_aa: CASSPTGTLYGYTF
clone_size: once
v_call: TRBV18
d_call: .
cdr3_length: 14
j_call: TRBJ1-2

cdr3_nt: TGTGCCAGCAGCCCCTCAGTGTACTACGAGCAGTACTTC
cdr3_aa: CASSPSVYYEQYF
clone_size: .
v_call: TRBV5-6
d_call: .
cdr3_length: 13
j_call: TRBJ2-7

cdr3_nt: TGTGCCAGTAGTATTACTCTCAGGGGAATGAATCAGCCCCAGCATTTT
cdr3_aa: CASSITLRGMNQPQHF
clone_size: once
v_call: TRBV19
d_call: .
cdr3_length: 16
j_call: TRBJ1-5

cdr3_nt: TGCAGTGCTAGTGCGGGAAACACTGAAGCTTTCTTT
cdr3_aa: CSASAGNTEAFF
clone_size: .
v_call: TRBV20-1
d_call: .
cdr3_length: 12
j_call: TRBJ1-1

cdr3_nt: TGTGCCAGCACCTTGACCGGGACTCCGTCCTACGAGCAGTACTTC
cdr3_aa: CASTLTGTPSYEQYF
clone_size: .
v_call: TRBV6-5
d_call: .
cdr3_length: 15
j_call: TRBJ2-7

cdr3_nt: TGTGCCAGTAGTATAATGGGACAGGGACAAGAGACCCAGTACTTC
cdr3_aa: CASSIMGQGQETQYF
clone_size: .
v_call: TRBV19
d_call: TRBD1
cdr3_length: 15
j_call: TRBJ2-5

cdr3_nt: TGTGCCAGCAGCTTGGCAGCAAGGGGGCGCGATAGCGCAGATACGCAGTATTTT
cdr3_aa: CASSLAARGRDSADTQYF
clone_size: .
v_call: TRBV5-6
d_call: TRBD1
cdr3_length: 18
j_call: TRBJ2-3

cdr3_nt: TGTGCCAGTAGTATTCGGCGCGGGAGGGGGAACACCGGGGAGCTGTTTTTT
cdr3_aa: CASSIRRGRGNTGELFF
clone_size: .
v_call: TRBV19
d_call: TRBD2
cdr3_length: 17
j_call: TRBJ2-2

cdr3_nt: TGTGCCAGCAGTTACCTTGGGACAGGGGAGTCTGGCTACACCTTC
cdr3_aa: CASSYLGTGESGYTF
clone_size: .
v_call: TRBV6-6
d_call: TRBD1
cdr3_length: 15
j_call: TRBJ1-2

cdr3_nt: TGTGCCAGCAGCTTATCGGACAGGGCAACTGAAGCTTTCTTT
cdr3_aa: CASSLSDRATEAFF
clone_size: .
v_call: TRBV11-2
d_call: TRBD1
cdr3_length: 14
j_call: TRBJ1-1

cdr3_nt: TGTGCCAGTAGTTTCCTCGGGACAGGGGGCTTCGGGGAGCTGTTTTTT
cdr3_aa: CASSFLGTGGFGELFF
clone_size: .
v_call: TRBV19
d_call: TRBD1
cdr3_length: 16
j_call: TRBJ2-2

cdr3_nt: TGTGCCATCAAACCGAGCATGAACACTGAAGCTTTCTTT
cdr3_aa: CAIKPSMNTEAFF
clone_size: once
v_call: TRBV10-3
d_call: .
cdr3_length: 13
j_call: TRBJ1-1

cdr3_nt: TGCGCCAGCAGCTTGCAGGACAGATCATCTGGCTACACCTTC
cdr3_aa: CASSLQDRSSGYTF
clone_size: .
v_call: TRBV5-1
d_call: .
cdr3_length: 14
j_call: TRBJ1-2

cdr3_nt: TGCGCCAGCAGCCTCCAGACAGGGCCCTCTGGAAACACCATATATTTT
cdr3_aa: CASSLQTGPSGNTIYF
clone_size: .
v_call: TRBV5-1
d_call: TRBD1
cdr3_length: 16
j_call: TRBJ1-3

cdr3_nt: TGCACCAGCAGCCAAGATCCGCTAGCGGGAATAATAGTAGAGACCCAGTACTTC
cdr3_aa: CTSSQDPLAGIIVETQYF
clone_size: .
v_call: TRBV1
d_call: .
cdr3_length: 18
j_call: TRBJ2-5

cdr3_nt: TGTGCCAGCTCACTTGCCACAGGGCGAGAGACCCAGTACTTC
cdr3_aa: CASSLATGRETQYF
clone_size: .
v_call: TRBV18
d_call: .
cdr3_length: 14
j_call: TRBJ2-5

cdr3_nt: TGTGCCAGCAGCTTAGGTCTCGGAACGGGCACCGGGGAGCTGTTTTTT
cdr3_aa: CASSLGLGTGTGELFF
clone_size: .
v_call: TRBV13
d_call: .
cdr3_length: 16
j_call: TRBJ2-2

cdr3_nt: TGTGCCAGCAGTCCCCTCTTTGAATTCGGGACTAGGGGGTCTAGGGAGCAGTACTTC
cdr3_aa: CASSPLFEFGTRGSREQYF
clone_size: .
v_call: TRBV28
d_call: TRBD2
cdr3_length: 19
j_call: TRBJ2-7

cdr3_nt: TGTGCCAGCAGACGTGCTGGGGGGGCGAACACTGAAGCTTTCTTT
cdr3_aa: CASRRAGGANTEAFF
clone_size: .
v_call: TRBV27
d_call: .
cdr3_length: 15
j_call: TRBJ1-1

cdr3_nt: TGTGCCAGTAGCCCCCGGGGGTACAATGAGCAGTTCTTC
cdr3_aa: CASSPRGYNEQFF
clone_size: .
v_call: TRBV19
d_call: .
cdr3_length: 13
j_call: TRBJ2-1

cdr3_nt: TGTGCCAGCAGCTTTGGACAGGGCACAGATACGCAGTATTTT
cdr3_aa: CASSFGQGTDTQYF
clone_size: .
v_call: TRBV5-4
d_call: TRBD1
cdr3_length: 14
j_call: TRBJ2-3

cdr3_nt: TGCGCCAGCAGCAAACAGGCCACCGGGGAGCTGTTTTTT
cdr3_aa: CASSKQATGELFF
clone_size: .
v_call: TRBV5-1
d_call: .
cdr3_length: 13
j_call: TRBJ2-2

cdr3_nt: TGTGCCAGCAGCTTAGACAGGGTAGGGGAAAAACTGTTTTTT
cdr3_aa: CASSLDRVGEKLFF
clone_size: .
v_call: TRBV7-2
d_call: .
cdr3_length: 14
j_call: TRBJ1-4

cdr3_nt: TGTGCCAGCAGTGAACTCAGCCAGGTCTTATATGGCTACACCTTC
cdr3_aa: CASSELSQVLYGYTF
clone_size: .
v_call: TRBV6-1
d_call: .
cdr3_length: 15
j_call: TRBJ1-2

cdr3_nt: TGTGCCAGCTCAGGGGGCCGGGATGGCTACACCTTC
cdr3_aa: CASSGGRDGYTF
clone_size: .
v_call: TRBV7-3
d_call: TRBD1
cdr3_length: 12
j_call: TRBJ1-2

cdr3_nt: TGTGCCAGCAGCCAACTGGGCCACAAAAACATTCAGTACTTC
cdr3_aa: CASSQLGHKNIQYF
clone_size: .
v_call: TRBV4-2
d_call: .
cdr3_length: 14
j_call: TRBJ2-4

cdr3_nt: TGTGCCAGCAGAGGACAGTACGGAGGAAACACCATATATTTT
cdr3_aa: CASRGQYGGNTIYF
clone_size: .
v_call: TRBV6-5
d_call: .
cdr3_length: 14
j_call: TRBJ1-3

cdr3_nt: TGCGCCAGCATAGCGGGAACGAACACCGGGGAGCTGTTTTTT
cdr3_aa: CASIAGTNTGELFF
clone_size: .
v_call: TRBV10-2
d_call: TRBD2
cdr3_length: 14
j_call: TRBJ2-2

cdr3_nt: TGCGCCAGCAGCTTGGGACAGAATGTCAATGAGCAGTTCTTC
cdr3_aa: CASSLGQNVNEQFF
clone_size: .
v_call: TRBV5-1
d_call: .
cdr3_length: 14
j_call: TRBJ2-1

cdr3_nt: TGTGCCAGCAGTAGACTAGCGGGAGGGACGAGGCACAATGAGCAGTTCTTC
cdr3_aa: CASSRLAGGTRHNEQFF
clone_size: .
v_call: TRBV27
d_call: TRBD2
cdr3_length: 17
j_call: TRBJ2-1

cdr3_nt: TGTGCCAGCAGTCCCCCCGGGAATTCACCCCTCCACTTT
cdr3_aa: CASSPPGNSPLHF
clone_size: .
v_call: TRBV6-5
d_call: .
cdr3_length: 13
j_call: TRBJ1-6

cdr3_nt: TGTGCCAGCAGCGTTACAGGGTCACCCCTCCACTTT
cdr3_aa: CASSVTGSPLHF
clone_size: .
v_call: TRBV9
d_call: .
cdr3_length: 12
j_call: TRBJ1-6

cdr3_nt: TGTGCCACCAGACAGGGGGACAATCAGCCCCAGCATTTT
cdr3_aa: CATRQGDNQPQHF
clone_size: .
v_call: TRBV7-9
d_call: TRBD1
cdr3_length: 13
j_call: TRBJ1-5

cdr3_nt: TGTGCCAGCTCACCGACAGGGGGGTTCGCTGGAAACACCATATATTTT
cdr3_aa: CASSPTGGFAGNTIYF
clone_size: .
v_call: TRBV18
d_call: TRBD1
cdr3_length: 16
j_call: TRBJ1-3

cdr3_nt: TGCAGCGTTTCTAGGGGGCAGAACACTGAAGCTTTCTTT
cdr3_aa: CSVSRGQNTEAFF
clone_size: .
v_call: TRBV29-1
d_call: TRBD1
cdr3_length: 13
j_call: TRBJ1-1

cdr3_nt: TGTGCCAGCAGCCAAGAAGGGAGCTCCTACGAGCAGTACTTC
cdr3_aa: CASSQEGSSYEQYF
clone_size: .
v_call: TRBV3-1/TRBV3-2
d_call: .
cdr3_length: 14
j_call: TRBJ2-7

cdr3_nt: TGTGCCAGTAGTATAGGGCAGGGGTGGAATGGCTACACCTTC
cdr3_aa: CASSIGQGWNGYTF
clone_size: .
v_call: TRBV19
d_call: .
cdr3_length: 14
j_call: TRBJ1-2

cdr3_nt: TGTGCCAGCAGTTTATCAGGGCTCTCTGGAAACACCATATATTTT
cdr3_aa: CASSLSGLSGNTIYF
clone_size: few
v_call: TRBV28
d_call: .
cdr3_length: 15
j_call: TRBJ1-3

cdr3_nt: TGTGCCAGCAGTGGGGGGGACAGGGTTGAAAAACTGTTTTTT
cdr3_aa: CASSGGDRVEKLFF
clone_size: few
v_call: TRBV2
d_call: TRBD1
cdr3_length: 14
j_call: TRBJ1-4

cdr3_nt: TGCGCCAGCAGCATCAGGGATGGCTACACCTTC
cdr3_aa: CASSIRDGYTF
clone_size: .
v_call: TRBV4-1
d_call: .
cdr3_length: 11
j_call: TRBJ1-2

cdr3_nt: TGTGCCAGCAGCGTAGGGCAGCGGACCTCCTACAATGAGCAGTTCTTC
cdr3_aa: CASSVGQRTSYNEQFF
clone_size: .
v_call: TRBV9
d_call: .
cdr3_length: 16
j_call: TRBJ2-1